This T cell receptor (beta chain) originates from a study of blood T cell repertoires in COVID-19 (dated by TCRdb to the early 2020s). With respect to the entire study: The collaborator samples originated in the United States, Italy and Spain and spanned the acute and convalescent phases of COVID-19. The prospective study material was composed of cDNA or gDNA derived from T cells, B-cell-depleted T cells, or PBMCs. Samples came from the ongoing ImmuneRACE study (first 160 participants) plus 1,254 subjects from 6 global collaborators. Where available, HLA class I and class II types were obtained from metadata supplied by the sample provider rather than from assay-based typing. The repertoires were released in a freely available public database meant as a resource for research on the immune response to SARS-CoV-2. Nearly every sample came with metadata listing a de-identified subject ID, COVID-19 status, age in years and sex. Subjects who had been exposed to COVID-19, were actively infected with it, or had recovered from it provided the deeply sampled blood TCRbeta repertoires that made up the dataset. The study at large found these results: The amount of clinical and demographic metadata varied by source and participant and was provided uncurated.

TCRbeta CDR3 regions were amplified from genomic DNA using the immunoSEQ Assay, a bias-controlled multiplex PCR. As for how the authors treated the data: Within the assay, amplification of reference gene primers was used to estimate how many nucleated cells each sample contained. Sequence reads were collapsed and filtered to measure the absolute abundance of every unique TCRbeta CDR3 rearrangement. For each sample, productive Simpson clonality was calculated as the square root of Simpson's diversity index across productive rearrangements. TCRdb retrieved this table from immuneACCESS and kept in-frame rearrangements only. Not all clones are present; in checked studies, unresolved V genes account for under half, and no reason is known for the remainder. V, J and clone size reflect that table, while D and trimming were determined from the DNA. The sample yields about 140,000 clones; approximately 85% were counted once. Together, the top ten hold just under 3% of the sample.

Collaborating institutions collected whole blood in K2EDTA tubes following their own protocols. For TCRbeta analysis, collaborator samples were shipped as frozen whole blood, as isolated PBMCs, or as DNA extracted from either sample type. Comment on this clone: Its antigen is currently not known. Base qualities are not recorded, but no much larger clone differs from it by a single base.

The V end gives up 5 bases and the J end 0 bases, leaving 6 bases in the junction not matched to a gene. The germline V gene provides CDR1 MDHEN and CDR2 SYDVKM. The CDR3 numbers 16 residues from cysteine through phenylalanine. The DNA shown is the 48-base CDR3, in frame from base 1. The sequenced material came from peripheral blood. The TCR comes from a man in his fifties with acute or convalescent COVID-19. Rearrangement joined TRBV28 to TRBJ2-1; TRBD2 lines up with 8 middle nucleotides. CDR3 loop: CASSETSASSYNEQFF. The base sequence is TGTGCCAGCAGTGAGACTAGCGCTAGCTCCTACAATGAGCAGTTCTTC.